This TCR beta chain was documented in a study of blood T cell repertoires in COVID-19. Authors' analysis steps: How many nucleated cells were present was estimated from reference gene primer amplification. Assay used: immunoSEQ multiplex PCR; TCRdb lists only in-frame clones, some missing. The D gene and trimming were derived from the DNA, and the V and J assignments and clone size from that table. The sample comprises under 200,000 clones, about 86% of which are singletons, and 5.5% to 8% rests with the top ten. V was trimmed by 6 bases and J by 5 bases, leaving 4 bases between them. Germline V gives CDR1 SNHLY, CDR2 FYNNEI. The CDR3 consists of 11 residues.

The clonotype originates from a man aged 50 to 60 with active or convalescent COVID-19. This chain uses TRBV2 with TRBJ1-4; D unresolved. The sequencing input was peripheral blood. Written as DNA, the CDR3 is TGTGCCAGCAGCGCGAATGAAAAACTGTTTTTT. Residues: CASSANEKLFF.